A single sample is the source of the 30 T cell receptor beta chains below, sequenced in a study of OX40 agonist ivuxolimab in advanced cancers. Clones were sequenced by immunoSEQ multiplex PCR, and TCRdb holds only the in-frame ones, with some missing. Of over 95,000 clones in the sample, roughly 89% are singletons; the top ten hold around 0.85%. Sequencing used CD4+ or CD8+ T cells sorted from blood, obtained in a trial of the OX40 agonist ivuxolimab. These receptors were collected from an adult with an advanced solid tumor such as melanoma, head and neck, liver or kidney cancer.

The table lists this clone with a count of one. The gene calls are TRBV27 and TRBJ2-7; 9 bases are shared with TRBD1. There are 16 residues in the CDR3. Germline CDR1 is MNHEY and CDR2 is SMNVEV (reference sequence). With 0 bases clipped from V and 4 bases from J, the junction kept 7 bases outside the gene matches. CDR3 bases: TGTGCCAGCAGTTTATCGAGAGGGACAGGGAAATACGAGCAGTACTTC. Residues: CASSLSRGTGKYEQYF.

This chain uses TRBV2 with TRBJ2-3; weak D call: TRBD2 (5 bases). Trimming took off 2 bases at V and 6 bases at J, with 9 bases between the two ends. The CDR3 covers 13 residues. Germline V lookup: CDR1 SNHLY, CDR2 FYNNEI. CDR3 in amino acids: CASSERTGDTQYF. The CDR3 DNA sequence: TGTGCCAGCAGTGAACGGACGGGGGATACGCAGTATTTT.

V usage is TRBV7-9 and J usage is TRBJ1-3; D is unclear. Germline assignment: CDR1 SEHNR and CDR2 FQNEAQ (reference sequence). Trimming pared 5 bases from V and 4 bases from J, leaving 12 bases between. The CDR3 spans 14 residues. The CDR3 reads CASSLALRGNTIYF. In DNA, the CDR3 is TGTGCCAGCAGCCTCGCTCTCCGGGGAAACACCATATATTTT.

The rearrangement uses TRBV28 and TRBJ1-2; D call uncertain. The CDR3 totals 14 residues. Germline CDR1 reads MDHEN; CDR2 reads SYDVKM. The V and J ends lost 5 bases and 8 bases respectively, with 18 bases between them. As DNA, the CDR3 is TGTGCCAGCAGTCCCCCGGGGTTCACGGAGGGCTACACCTTC. This encodes CASSPPGFTEGYTF.

This chain links TRBV6-6 with TRBJ2-7; 8 nucleotides line up with TRBD1. The trim removed 5 bases at V and 5 bases at J, leaving 14 bases unmatched. This CDR3 has 16 residues. Germline V lookup: CDR1 MNHNY, CDR2 SVGAGI (reference sequence). CDR3 nucleotides: TGTGCCAGCAGTACTCTAGGGGCAGGGGGCGGGCACGAGCAGTACTTC. Translated, it gives CASSTLGAGGGHEQYF.

The genes are TRBV5-4 and TRBJ1-2; D unclear. Germline lookup yields CDR1 SGHNT and CDR2 YYREEE (reference sequence). The CDR3 has 13 amino acids. Trimming stripped 4 bases from V and 5 bases from J, with 12 bases between. The CDR3 here is CASSPTATYGYTF. The CDR3 nucleotides are TGTGCCAGCAGCCCGACGGCTACTTATGGCTACACCTTC.

This clone came up once. The genes are TRBV5-5 and TRBJ1-5, with TRBD1 matching 7 bases. Germline lookup yields CDR1 SGHKS and CDR2 YYEKEE (reference sequence). This CDR3 spans 15 amino acids. V was clipped by 4 bases and J by 5 bases; unmatched bases: 9. This chain's CDR3 is CASSPGTDPYQPQHF. The CDR3 region has the DNA TGTGCCAGCAGCCCCGGGACAGACCCCTATCAGCCCCAGCATTTT.

Comment on this clone: One junction end does not reproduce the germline sequence, and a read error may be involved. The chain employs TRBV29-1 and TRBJ2-7; a possible D gene is TRBD2 (6 bases). From germline, CDR1 is SQVTM and CDR2 ANQGSEA. The length of the CDR3 is 11 residues. CDR3 region: CSVRREYGQYF. The CDR3 nucleotides read TGCAGCGTTCGGAGGGAATACGGGCAGTACTTC.

V is TRBV18 and J is TRBJ2-3; TRBD1 matches 10 bases. The J segment lost 9 bases and the V segment lost 3 bases, leaving 0 bases of the junction unmatched. This CDR3 has 12 residues. In germline, CDR1 is KGHSH, CDR2 LQKENI. The CDR3 loop is CASSPGQGTQYF. The CDR3 nucleotides are TGTGCCAGCTCACCGGGACAGGGGACGCAGTATTTT.

The chain uses TRBV7-8 and TRBJ1-1; 9 nucleotides match TRBD1. CDR1 and CDR2 from the germline V gene are SGHVS and FQNEAQ. The ends lost 5 bases at V and 7 bases at J; junction bases unmatched: 14. The length of the CDR3 is 16 residues. Here the CDR3 DNA reads TGTGCCAGCAGCCTTCGACCCGGGACAGGGATGGGTGAAGCTTTCTTT. The encoded protein is CASSLRPGTGMGEAFF.

The genes are TRBV7-8 and TRBJ2-5; perhaps TRBD1 as D (6 bases). V was pared by 1 base and J by 5 bases, with 17 bases between. Germline V CDR1 and CDR2: SGHVS, FQNEAQ. The CDR3 has 16 amino acids. CDR3 protein: CASSLDRTGRGETQYF. CDR3 DNA sequence: TGTGCCAGCAGCTTAGATCGAACAGGGCGAGGCGAGACCCAGTACTTC.

This clone turned up a few times. The chain has TRBV5-4 and TRBJ1-1; no clear D gene. The V gene lost 4 bases and the J gene lost 0 bases, with 16 bases spanning the gap. CDR3 length: 16 residues. CDR1 SGHNT and CDR2 YYREEE come from the germline V gene (reference sequence). As DNA, the CDR3 is TGTGCCAGCAGCCCCGAGTTGAAGGGCATGAACACTGAAGCTTTCTTT. Translation gives CASSPELKGMNTEAFF.

This clone was observed once. The chain combines TRBV19 with TRBJ2-3, with D uncertain. Trimming removed 6 bases at V and 6 bases at J, with 7 bases between. Germline-derived CDR1 and CDR2 are LNHDA and SQIVND (reference sequence). The length of the CDR3 is 11 residues. CDR3 DNA sequence: TGTGCCAGTAGCCAGACCGATACGCAGTATTTT. Protein product: CASSQTDTQYF. Full variable domain (remainder filled in from reference TRBV19 and TRBJ2-3): DGGITQSPKYLFRKEGQNVTLSCEQNLNHDAMYWYRQDPGQGLRLIYYSQIVNDFQKGDIAEGYSVSREKKESFPLTVTSAQKNPTAFYLCASSQTDTQYFGPGTRLTVL.

The rearrangement links TRBV11-3 to TRBJ2-1; D call uncertain. V lost 5 bases and J 6 bases, leaving 20 bases between the germline ends. The CDR3 spans 16 residues. The germline V gene encodes CDR1 SGHNT and CDR2 YENEEA. The CDR3 DNA follows: TGTGCCAGCAGCCTACTCCCCCCCGAAATAAGCAATGAGCAGTTCTTC. This sequence encodes CASSLLPPEISNEQFF.

This clone was seen a single time. This sequence joins TRBV7-8 and TRBJ2-5; 9 bases are a match to TRBD2. This CDR3 spans 16 amino acids. V lost 6 bases, J lost 3 bases, and 11 bases stayed unmatched. Germline V gene data show CDR1 as SGHVS and CDR2 as FQNEAQ. In DNA, the CDR3 is TGTGCCAGCAGGCCCCGGGCGGGGGGGCCGGAAGAGACCCAGTACTTC. Protein sequence: CASRPRAGGPEETQYF. The full variable domain, with the rest looked up from reference TRBV7-8 and TRBJ2-5, is GAGVSQSPRYKVAKRGQDVALRCDPISGHVSLFWYQQALGQGPEFLTYFQNEAQLDKSGLPSDRFFAERPEGSVSTLKIQRTQQEDSAVYLCASRPRAGGPEETQYFGPGTRLLVL.

The chain couples TRBV6-6 to TRBJ1-3; TRBD1 aligns across 7 bases. The CDR3 covers 13 residues. The germline V gene has CDR1 MNHNY and CDR2 SVGAGI (reference sequence). The junction had 2 bases not matched to a gene; V was cut back by 6 bases and J by 3 bases. The CDR3 nucleotides read TGTGCCAGCAGAACAGGGGTTGGAAACACCATATATTTT. Translated, it gives CASRTGVGNTIYF.

The V and J genes are TRBV5-1 and TRBJ2-3; no definite D call. Per germline, CDR1 SGHRS and CDR2 YFSETQ. V lost 5 bases and J lost 5, with 12 bases in between. There are 13 residues in the CDR3. Written as DNA, the CDR3 is TGCGCCAGCAGAATGGCCGCCCGAGATACGCAGTATTTT. It is translated as CASRMAARDTQYF.

The chain carries TRBV6-1 and TRBJ2-6, with 7 nucleotides matching TRBD1. CDR1 is MNHNS and CDR2 is SASEGT in the germline V gene. This CDR3 comprises 13 residues. Germline trimming cut 10 bases from V and 4 bases from J; bases unmatched to any gene: 4. CDR3 residues: CATRGIGANVLTF. The CDR3 bases are TGTGCCACCAGGGGGATAGGGGCCAACGTCCTGACTTTC.

The CDR3 sequence: CASRRRGDSYEQYF. The CDR3 coding sequence is TGTGCCAGCCGGCGGCGGGGGGACTCCTACGAGCAGTACTTC. The gene calls are TRBV19 and TRBJ2-7, with 8 bases identical to TRBD2. Germline values: CDR1 LNHDA, CDR2 SQIVND (reference sequence). This CDR3 is 14 amino acids long. Losses at the gene ends were 9 bases for V and 0 bases for J; bases not matched to a gene: 7.

The chain has TRBV30 and TRBJ1-5, with TRBD1 as a possible D gene (6 bases). With 0 bases removed from V and 6 bases from J, the gap between germline ends came to 12 bases. The CDR3 extends over 14 amino acids. Germline CDR1 is GTSNPN and CDR2 is SVGIG (reference sequence). CDR3 in DNA: TGTGCCTGGAGTGTACAAGGGGGGCCTCAGCCCCAGCATTTT. Protein sequence: CAWSVQGGPQPQHF. Supplemented by reference TRBV30 and TRBJ1-5, the full variable domain reads SQTIHQWPATLVQPVGSPLSLECTVEGTSNPNLYWYRQAAGRGLQLLFYSVGIGQISSEVPQNLSASRPQDRQFILSSKKLLLSDSGFYLCAWSVQGGPQPQHFGDGTRLSIL.

The CDR3 nucleotides are TGTGCCAGCAGCCGCCCAGGGCGTAATGAAAAACTGTTTTTT. This translates into CASSRPGRNEKLFF. The chain links TRBV7-2 to TRBJ1-4; D might be TRBD1 (5 bases). The CDR3 totals 14 residues. V was trimmed by 5 bases and J by 4 bases, leaving 11 bases between them. Germline values: CDR1 SGHTA, CDR2 FQGNSA.

The chain is built from TRBV5-1 and TRBJ1-1, with D hard to call. CDR3 length: 14 amino acids. Trimming cost V 3 bases and J 4 bases, with 13 bases left between them. The germline V gene has CDR1 SGHRS and CDR2 YFSETQ. The CDR3 nucleotides read TGCGCCAGCAGCTCGACCACTGGCGTCACTGAAGCTTTCTTT. It translates to CASSSTTGVTEAFF.

The chain joins TRBV23-1 to TRBJ2-7; TRBD2 agrees at 11 bases. TRBV23-1 is assigned to the ORF class and has an uncertain function. V lost 4 bases to trimming and J lost 5 bases; unmatched junction nucleotides: 10. This CDR3 has 16 amino acids. CDR3 DNA: TGCGCCAGCAGTCTCGGTAGCGGGGGGGCCGTCAACGAGCAGTACTTC. Translating gives CASSLGSGGAVNEQYF.

The V gene is TRBV4-3, the J gene TRBJ1-3; a possible D gene is TRBD1 (6 bases). V was trimmed by 0 bases and J by 5 bases, leaving 14 bases between them. The germline V gene encodes CDR1 LGHNA and CDR2 YSLEER. CDR3 size: 16 residues. The CDR3 here is CASSQDHPGDRNTIYF. CDR3 sequence (DNA): TGCGCCAGCAGCCAAGACCATCCAGGGGACCGAAACACCATATATTTT.

The chain uses TRBV18 and TRBJ1-4, with D unresolved. This CDR3 is built from 13 residues. Trimming took off 6 bases at V and 6 bases at J, with 11 bases between the two ends. Looked up from germline, CDR1 is KGHSH and CDR2 is LQKENI. CDR3 sequence: CASSGPGDEKLFF. The CDR3 coding sequence is TGTGCCAGCTCCGGCCCCGGGGATGAAAAACTGTTTTTT.

The V gene is TRBV25-1, the J gene TRBJ1-1; no clear D gene. Trimming shortened V by 3 bases and J by 0 bases, and 8 bases separated the two germline ends. CDR1 and CDR2 from the germline V gene are MGHDK and SYGVNS. CDR3 length: 14 residues. CDR3: CASSESVMNTEAFF. The CDR3 DNA follows: TGTGCCAGCAGTGAGTCGGTTATGAACACTGAAGCTTTCTTT.

The chain has TRBV4-2 and TRBJ1-3; D ambiguous. This CDR3 contains 13 residues. V was cut by 3 bases and J by 3 bases, with 6 bases left in between. In germline, CDR1 is LGHNA, CDR2 YNFKEQ. CDR3 sequence: CASSQGNGNTIYF. For the CDR3, the DNA is TGTGCCAGCAGCCAGGGAAATGGAAACACCATATATTTT.

The rearrangement joins TRBV14 to TRBJ2-1; TRBD2 matches 8 bases. V lost 3 bases to trimming and J lost 2 bases; unmatched junction nucleotides: 6. The CDR3 covers 16 residues. Germline lookup yields CDR1 SGHDN and CDR2 FVKESK. The CDR3, as DNA: TGTGCCAGCAGCCAGGACGGGGGGGCCACCTACAATGAGCAGTTCTTC. Encoded protein: CASSQDGGATYNEQFF.

V and J are TRBV5-4 and TRBJ1-1; 7 nucleotides align to TRBD1. Trimming removed 2 bases from V and 0 bases from J; junction bases left unmatched: 4. The CDR3 is 15 residues long. The germline V gene has CDR1 SGHNT and CDR2 YYREEE (reference sequence). The CDR3 DNA sequence: TGTGCCAGCAGCTTAGGACAGGCCATGAACACTGAAGCTTTCTTT. Residues: CASSLGQAMNTEAFF.

This clone was observed a few times. The V gene is TRBV6-6, the J gene TRBJ1-2; unclear D gene. Germline CDR1 is MNHNY and CDR2 is SVGAGI (reference sequence). With 6 bases removed from V and 4 bases from J, the gap between germline ends came to 9 bases. The CDR3 is 12 amino acids. CDR3 DNA sequence: TGTGCCAGCAGCTCGCCCACCTATGGCTACACCTTC. This encodes CASSSPTYGYTF.